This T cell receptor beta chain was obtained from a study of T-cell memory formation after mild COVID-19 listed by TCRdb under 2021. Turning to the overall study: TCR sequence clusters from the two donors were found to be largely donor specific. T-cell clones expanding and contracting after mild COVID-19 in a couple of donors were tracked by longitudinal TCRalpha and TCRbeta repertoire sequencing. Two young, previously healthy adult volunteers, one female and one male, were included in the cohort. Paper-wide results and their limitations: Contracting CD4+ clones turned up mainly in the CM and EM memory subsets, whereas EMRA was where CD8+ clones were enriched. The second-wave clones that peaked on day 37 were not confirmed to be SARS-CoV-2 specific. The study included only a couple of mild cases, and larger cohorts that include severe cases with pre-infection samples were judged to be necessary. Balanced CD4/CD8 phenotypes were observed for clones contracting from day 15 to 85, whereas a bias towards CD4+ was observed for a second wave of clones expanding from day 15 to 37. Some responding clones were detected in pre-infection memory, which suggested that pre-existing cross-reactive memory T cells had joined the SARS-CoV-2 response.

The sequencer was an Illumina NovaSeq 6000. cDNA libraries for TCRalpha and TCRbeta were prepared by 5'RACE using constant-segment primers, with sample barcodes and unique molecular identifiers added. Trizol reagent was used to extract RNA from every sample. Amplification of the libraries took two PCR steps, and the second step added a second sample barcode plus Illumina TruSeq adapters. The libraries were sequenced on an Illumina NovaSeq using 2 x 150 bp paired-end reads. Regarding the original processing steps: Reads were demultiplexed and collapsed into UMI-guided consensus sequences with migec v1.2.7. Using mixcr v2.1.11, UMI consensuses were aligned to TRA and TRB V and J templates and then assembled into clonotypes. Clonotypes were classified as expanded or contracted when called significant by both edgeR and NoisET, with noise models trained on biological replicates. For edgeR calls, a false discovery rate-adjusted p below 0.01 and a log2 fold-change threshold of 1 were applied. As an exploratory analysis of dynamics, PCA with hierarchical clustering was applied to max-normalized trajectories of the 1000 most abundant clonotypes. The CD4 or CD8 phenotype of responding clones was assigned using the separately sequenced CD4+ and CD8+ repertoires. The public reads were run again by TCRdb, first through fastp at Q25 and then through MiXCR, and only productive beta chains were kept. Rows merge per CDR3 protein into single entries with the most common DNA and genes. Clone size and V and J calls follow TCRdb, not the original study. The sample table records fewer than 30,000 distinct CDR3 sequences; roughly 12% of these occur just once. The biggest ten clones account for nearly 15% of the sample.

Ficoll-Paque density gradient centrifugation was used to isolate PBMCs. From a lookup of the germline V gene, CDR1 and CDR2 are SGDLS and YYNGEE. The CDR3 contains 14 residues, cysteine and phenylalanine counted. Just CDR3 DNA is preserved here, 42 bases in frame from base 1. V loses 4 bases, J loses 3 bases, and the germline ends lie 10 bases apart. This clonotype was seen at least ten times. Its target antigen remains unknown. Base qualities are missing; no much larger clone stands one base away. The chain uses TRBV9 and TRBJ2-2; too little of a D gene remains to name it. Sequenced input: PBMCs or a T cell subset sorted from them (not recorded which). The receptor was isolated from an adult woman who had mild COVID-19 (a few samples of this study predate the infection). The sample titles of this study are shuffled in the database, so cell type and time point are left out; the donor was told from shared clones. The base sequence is TGTGCCAGCAGCCGACCTACAGACACCGGGGAGCTGTTTTTT. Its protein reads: CASSRPTDTGELFF.